Listed below are T cell receptor beta chains from one sample, sequenced in a study of patients with pleural tuberculosis. TCRdb reanalysed the reads using MiXCR and keeps one entry per CDR3 protein. The data contain about 30,000 distinct CDR3 sequences, 18% of them singletons. Material for sequencing was peripheral blood. All receptors derive from a human donor with pleural tuberculosis. The CDR3 runs from the conserved cysteine through the conserved F or W. The D gene is left open where the match is weak. A row's size may be missing; if present it is once, few, many or a size class.

clone_size d_call cdr3_length j_call v_call cdr3_aa
many NA 13 TRBJ1-1 TRBV9 CASSGQMNTEAFF
few NA 15 TRBJ1-5 TRBV29-1 CSVVLGAGGNQPQHF
many NA 16 TRBJ1-4 TRBV4-2 CASSQGPGLTNEKLFF
many NA 15 TRBJ1-5 TRBV6-1 CASSPSDRRGQPQHF
many TRBD2 16 TRBJ2-6 TRBV29-1 CGISGRIGSGANVLTF
many TRBD1 17 TRBJ2-3 TRBV4-3 CASSQDLGRGSTDTQYF
many TRBD2 17 TRBJ2-1 TRBV3-1 CASSQDPGLAGADEQFF
medium-sized NA 14 TRBJ2-5 TRBV6-2/TRBV6-3 CASSFGPVGETQYF
many NA 12 TRBJ1-1 TRBV2 CASRPDSAEAFF
many NA 13 TRBJ2-1 TRBV12-3/TRBV12-4 CASSSPGVNEQFF
medium-sized NA 14 TRBJ1-5 TRBV27 CASSPWGVNQPQHF
many NA 15 TRBJ1-6 TRBV7-2 CASSLLGRGNSPLHF
many NA 14 TRBJ2-1 TRBV7-2 CASSTRTTINEQFF
many NA 10 TRBJ2-7 TRBV5-1 CASGDYEQYF
many NA 15 TRBJ1-5 TRBV12-3/TRBV12-4 CASSLASLGDQPQHF
NA TRBD1 16 TRBJ1-1 TRBV12-3/TRBV12-4 CASSPGTGGGGTEAFF
many NA 15 TRBJ1-1 TRBV5-4 CASSLAFKGPAEAFF
many TRBD1 15 TRBJ2-2 TRBV7-9 CASIYWTGSTGELFF
NA NA 14 TRBJ1-1 TRBV27 CASTMRPGDTEAFF
few NA 15 TRBJ2-7 TRBV5-1 CASSSGAGGTYEQYF
medium-sized TRBD2 15 TRBJ2-5 TRBV27 CASSLLSGSPETQYF
many TRBD1 13 TRBJ1-1 TRBV24-1 CATRQGLNTEAFF
many TRBD1 15 TRBJ1-2 TRBV11-2 CASSFLRDSPYGYTF